A selection of T cell receptor beta chains follows, all from one sample in a study of T cell responses to AZD1222 COVID-19 vaccine. Produced via immunoSEQ multiplex PCR; TCRdb's table is partial and in-frame only. The sample yields roughly 130,000 clones, around 90% seen once. The input for sequencing was peripheral blood, taken 28 days after the second AZD1222 dose. The source is an adult who received the AZD1222 COVID-19 vaccine. The CDR3 runs from the conserved cysteine through the conserved F or W. The D gene is left open where the match is weak. Clone sizes are given selectively: once, few, many, or a class where the clone is expanded.

J,V,size,D,DNA,CDR3
TRBJ2-6,TRBV9,-,-,TGTGCCAGCAGCGTAGAGGGCACTGGGGCCAACGTCCTGACTTTC,CASSVEGTGANVLTF
TRBJ2-5,TRBV11-2,-,-,TGTGCCAGCAGCTTTTCCAGGGAGGAGACCCAGTACTTC,CASSFSREETQYF
TRBJ1-1,TRBV6-6,once,TRBD1,TGTGCCAGCATTGATGGGACAGTGAAAGCTTTCTTT,CASIDGTVKAFF
TRBJ2-7,TRBV4-2,-,-,TGTGCCAGCAGCACCTGGACGGCCGCGAGGTCAGAGCAGTACTTC,CASSTWTAARSEQYF
TRBJ1-4,TRBV7-2,-,TRBD1,TGTGCCAGCATCCTACGGGGACAGCCTGGGGAAAAACTGTTTTTT,CASILRGQPGEKLFF
TRBJ2-5,TRBV5-4,-,TRBD1,TGTGCCAGCAGCCCGGGACAGGGGGCGCGAGAGACCCAGTACTTC,CASSPGQGARETQYF
TRBJ2-7,TRBV5-1,-,TRBD2,TGCGCCAGCAGCTCCCTTCTAGGGACGCGGGGGGAGCAGTACTTC,CASSSLLGTRGEQYF
TRBJ1-6,TRBV4-2,-,-,TGTGCCAGCAGCCAAGTGGAAGGGGGTTCCTATAATTCACCCCTCCACTTT,CASSQVEGGSYNSPLHF
TRBJ1-2,TRBV18,-,-,TGTGCCAGCTCACCAGGCGTCACGAGCTATGGCTACACCTTC,CASSPGVTSYGYTF
TRBJ1-2,TRBV4-2,-,-,TGTGCCAGCAGTAACAGACCCACCTCTAACTATGGCTACACCTTC,CASSNRPTSNYGYTF
TRBJ1-5,TRBV6-5,-,-,TGTGCCAGCAGTTACTCGATGGATCAGCCCCAGCATTTT,CASSYSMDQPQHF
TRBJ2-6,TRBV7-6,-,-,TGTGCCAGCAGCCCGAGGGGGGGGACCTCTGGGGCCAACGTCCTGACTTTC,CASSPRGGTSGANVLTF
TRBJ2-3,TRBV5-4,-,-,TGTGCCAGCAGCTTGCTGGGGGGCGCCACAGATACGCAGTATTTT,CASSLLGGATDTQYF
TRBJ2-3,TRBV4-3,-,-,TGCGCCAGCAGCCAAGCAGGGCCCGACACAGATACGCAGTATTTT,CASSQAGPDTDTQYF
TRBJ1-5,TRBV7-8,-,-,TGTGCCAGCAGTCCAGGGATTAGCAATCAGCCCCAGCATTTT,CASSPGISNQPQHF
TRBJ2-7,TRBV5-4,-,TRBD1,TGTGCCAGCAGCTTGGGGGGACAGTCCTACGAGCAGTACTTC,CASSLGGQSYEQYF
TRBJ1-4,TRBV9,-,TRBD1,TGTGCCAGCAGCTTGACAGGGGGCGCAGGGGTTGAAAAACTGTTTTTT,CASSLTGGAGVEKLFF
TRBJ2-5,TRBV7-6,once,-,TGTGCCAGCTCCCCTGTTCAGGAGACCCAGTACTTC,CASSPVQETQYF
TRBJ2-7,TRBV12-3/TRBV12-4,-,-,TGTGCCAGCAGTTTTGCAGGGTCTTACGAGCAGTACTTC,CASSFAGSYEQYF
TRBJ1-1,TRBV6-5,-,-,TGTGCCAGCAGGGGAACGGGGCACACTGAAGCTTTCTTT,CASRGTGHTEAFF
TRBJ1-1,TRBV12-3/TRBV12-4,-,-,TGTGCCAGCAAGAGGGGCGGAAACACTGAAGCTTTCTTT,CASKRGGNTEAFF
TRBJ1-2,TRBV12-3/TRBV12-4,-,-,TGTGCCAGCAGCGGGCGGAACTATGGCTACACCTTC,CASSGRNYGYTF
TRBJ1-5,TRBV12-5,-,-,TGTGCTAGTGGCCTCACAGGAGCCCAGCCCCAGCATTTT,CASGLTGAQPQHF
TRBJ2-7,TRBV6-5,-,-,TGTGCCAGCACCTGGGGTCCCGCCTACGAGCAGTACTTC,CASTWGPAYEQYF
TRBJ2-7,TRBV11-1,-,-,TGTGCCAGCAGCTTAGCCGGGGACAACTCCTACGAGCAGTACTTC,CASSLAGDNSYEQYF
TRBJ2-5,TRBV7-2,-,-,TGTGCCAGCAGCTTGGGAGCCCAAGAGACCCAGTACTTC,CASSLGAQETQYF
TRBJ1-5,TRBV27,-,-,TGTGCCAGCAGACGGGGATTAGGCAATCAGCCCCAGCATTTT,CASRRGLGNQPQHF
TRBJ2-7,TRBV5-4,-,TRBD1,TGTGCCAGCAGCCTGGACAGGGGAGCGTACGAGCAGTACTTC,CASSLDRGAYEQYF
TRBJ1-2,TRBV7-9,once,TRBD1,TGTGCCAGCAGCTCGGACAGGGCGAACTATGGCTACACCTTC,CASSSDRANYGYTF
TRBJ1-5,TRBV4-3,-,-,TGCGCCAGCAGCCAAGAAACCGGGAATGGTCAGCCCCAGCATTTT,CASSQETGNGQPQHF
TRBJ1-4,TRBV5-1,-,TRBD1,TGCGCCAGCAGCCCACAGGGGACGGGTGAAAAACTGTTTTTT,CASSPQGTGEKLFF
TRBJ1-3,TRBV6-1,-,-,TGTGCCAGCAGTGAAAGGGCAGCTGGAAACACCATATATTTT,CASSERAAGNTIYF
TRBJ2-1,TRBV7-3,-,TRBD2,TGTGCCAGCAGCTTAACTAGCGGGAGCAACAATGAGCAGTTCTTC,CASSLTSGSNNEQFF
TRBJ2-1,TRBV19,-,TRBD2,TGTGCCAGTAGTATAGGATTAGGGCTAGCGGGAGGTATTGAGCAGTTCTTC,CASSIGLGLAGGIEQFF
TRBJ2-1,TRBV2,-,-,TGTGCCAGCAGGGTGGATGCCGGGAGTGGGTACAATGAGCAGTTCTTC,CASRVDAGSGYNEQFF
TRBJ2-5,TRBV3-1/TRBV3-2,-,-,TGTGCCAGCAGCCCACCAGGGGGGGTGGCGCTCGAGACCCAGTACTTC,CASSPPGGVALETQYF
TRBJ2-1,TRBV5-4,-,-,TGTGCCAGCAGCCAACAGTGGTTATCCTACAATGAGCAGTTCTTC,CASSQQWLSYNEQFF
TRBJ2-3,TRBV7-9,-,-,TGTGCCAGCAGCCCGAGGGGTGCAGATACGCAGTATTTT,CASSPRGADTQYF
TRBJ1-2,TRBV5-1,-,-,TGCGCCAGCAGCTTACTAGACAGTAACTATGGCTACACCTTC,CASSLLDSNYGYTF
TRBJ2-5,TRBV5-4,-,-,TGTGCCAGCAGCCACGAGATGCAAGGGGCCACTGTCCAAGAGACCCAGTACTTC,CASSHEMQGATVQETQYF
TRBJ1-1,TRBV29-1,-,-,TGCAGCGTTGATTCGGGTTTAACTGAAGCTTTCTTT,CSVDSGLTEAFF
TRBJ2-5,TRBV5-6,-,-,TGTGCCAGCAGCTATACCAGGGTAACCCAGTACTTC,CASSYTRVTQYF
TRBJ2-3,TRBV5-1,-,-,TGCGCCAGCACGAACCTATACACAGATACGCAGTATTTT,CASTNLYTDTQYF
TRBJ1-1,TRBV6-2/TRBV6-3,-,-,TGTGCCAGCAGCAGACAGTTTCTGGACACTGAAGCTTTCTTT,CASSRQFLDTEAFF
TRBJ2-7,TRBV11-3,-,-,TGTGCCAGCAGCCACCCGGAATGGGAGAATCGGTACGAGCAGTACTTC,CASSHPEWENRYEQYF
TRBJ2-7,TRBV18,-,-,TGTGCCAGCTCACCCCAGGGAGGAGTATTGTACGAGCAGTACTTC,CASSPQGGVLYEQYF
TRBJ1-2,TRBV7-9,-,TRBD1,TGTGCCAGCAGCTTAGACCAGGGGGTCTCTGGCTACACCTTC,CASSLDQGVSGYTF
TRBJ2-3,TRBV5-1,-,-,TGCGCCAGCAGCGGAGACCCTGGAGGAGGAGATACGCAGTATTTT,CASSGDPGGGDTQYF
TRBJ1-2,TRBV7-9,-,-,TGTGCCAGCAGCCTAAAATCAGGGAACTATGGCTACACCTTC,CASSLKSGNYGYTF
TRBJ1-3,TRBV10-3,-,TRBD1,TGTGCCATCAGGGACAGGGGGCGTTACACCATATATTTT,CAIRDRGRYTIYF
TRBJ2-7,TRBV10-1,-,-,TGCGCCAGCCCCATCGATGCATCCTACGAGCAGTACTTC,CASPIDASYEQYF
TRBJ2-7,TRBV11-2,-,-,TGTGCCAGCAGTTTCAGCGAGAGCTCCTACGAGCAGTACTTC,CASSFSESSYEQYF
TRBJ1-2,TRBV28,-,-,TGTGCCAGCAGTTTACCCGGTATCGATGGCTACACCTTC,CASSLPGIDGYTF
TRBJ1-4,TRBV29-1,-,-,TGCAGCGTTGATGGCGGAGGAGGCAAACTGTTTTTT,CSVDGGGGKLFF
TRBJ2-1,TRBV4-2,-,-,TGTGCCAGCAGCCAAGTCAGAGAGAACAATGAGCAGTTCTTC,CASSQVRENNEQFF
TRBJ2-1,TRBV6-2/TRBV6-3,-,-,TGTGCCAGCAGTCTAACAAACTCCTACAATGAGCAGTTCTTC,CASSLTNSYNEQFF
TRBJ2-1,TRBV11-3,-,TRBD2,TGTGCCAGCAGCCGTGGGACTAGCGGGGCTGATGAGCAGTTCTTC,CASSRGTSGADEQFF
TRBJ2-3,TRBV14,-,-,TGTGCCAGCAGCCAAGACCTACAAGATACGCAGTATTTT,CASSQDLQDTQYF